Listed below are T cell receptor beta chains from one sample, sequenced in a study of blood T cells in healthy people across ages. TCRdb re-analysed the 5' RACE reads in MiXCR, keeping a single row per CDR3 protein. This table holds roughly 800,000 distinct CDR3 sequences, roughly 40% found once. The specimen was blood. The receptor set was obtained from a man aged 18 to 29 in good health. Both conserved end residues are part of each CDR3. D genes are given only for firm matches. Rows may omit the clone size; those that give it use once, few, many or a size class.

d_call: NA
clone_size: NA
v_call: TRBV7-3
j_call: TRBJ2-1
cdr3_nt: TGTACCAGCAGCTTAAGCCATCCCTCTAACAATGAGCAGTTCTTC
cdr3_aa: CTSSLSHPSNNEQFF

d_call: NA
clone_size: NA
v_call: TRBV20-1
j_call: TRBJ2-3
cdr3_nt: TGCAGTGCAGAGGGGGGGGGTAGTACAGATACGCAGTATTTT
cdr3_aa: CSAEGGGSTDTQYF

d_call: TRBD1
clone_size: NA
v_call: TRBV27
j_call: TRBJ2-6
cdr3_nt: TGTGCCGGCAGACAAATAGCGGACAGGGTGTCCGTCCTGACTTTC
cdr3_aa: CAGRQIADRVSVLTF

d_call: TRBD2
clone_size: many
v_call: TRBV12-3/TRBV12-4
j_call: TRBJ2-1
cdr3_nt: TGTGCCAGCAGTTTACCCCTAGCGGGGAAGGTTGAGCAGTTCTTC
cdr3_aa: CASSLPLAGKVEQFF

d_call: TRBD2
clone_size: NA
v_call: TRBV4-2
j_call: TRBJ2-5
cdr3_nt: TGTGCCAGCAGCCAACGACCGGGACTAGAGATGGAGACCCAGTACTTC
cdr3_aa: CASSQRPGLEMETQYF

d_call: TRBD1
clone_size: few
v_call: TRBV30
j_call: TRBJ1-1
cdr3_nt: TGTGCCTGGAGCTCCAGGGGGCGGGGGAACACTGAAGCTTTCTTT
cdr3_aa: CAWSSRGRGNTEAFF

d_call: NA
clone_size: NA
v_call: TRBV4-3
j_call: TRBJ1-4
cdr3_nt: TGCGCCAGCAGCCAAGATATGCGAAAGTGGGAAAATGAAAAACTGTTTTTT
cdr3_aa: CASSQDMRKWENEKLFF

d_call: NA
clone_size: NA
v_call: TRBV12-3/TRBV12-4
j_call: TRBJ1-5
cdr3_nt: TGTGCCAGCACCGACCTAGGAAGGACAGCCAATCAGCCCCAGCATTTT
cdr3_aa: CASTDLGRTANQPQHF

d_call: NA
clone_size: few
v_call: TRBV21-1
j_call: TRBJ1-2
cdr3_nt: TGTGCCAGCAGCAAATTGGACAGGGGAGATAAGTTGAATGGCTACACCTTC
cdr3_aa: CASSKLDRGDKLNGYTF

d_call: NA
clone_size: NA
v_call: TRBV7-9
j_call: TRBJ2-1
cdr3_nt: TGTGCCAGCAGCTTAGCCGGGAGATTAGCTATTGAGCAGTTCTTC
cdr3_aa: CASSLAGRLAIEQFF

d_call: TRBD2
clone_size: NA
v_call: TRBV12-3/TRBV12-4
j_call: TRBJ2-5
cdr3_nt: TGTGCCAGCATTGAGGGACTAGGGGCCCAAAATGAGCAGTACTTC
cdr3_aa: CASIEGLGAQNEQYF

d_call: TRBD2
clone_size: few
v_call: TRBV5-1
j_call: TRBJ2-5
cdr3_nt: TGCGCCAGCAGCTTAATTTCCACTAGCGGGACTCAAGAGACCCAGTACTTC
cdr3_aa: CASSLISTSGTQETQYF

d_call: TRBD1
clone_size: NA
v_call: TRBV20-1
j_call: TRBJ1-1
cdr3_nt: TGCAGTGTTCAAAGCTACGAAAGGGGGACAGTCCCTACTGAAGCTTTCTTT
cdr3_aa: CSVQSYERGTVPTEAFF

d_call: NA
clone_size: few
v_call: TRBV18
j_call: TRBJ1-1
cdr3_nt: TGTGCCAGCTCACCACGACGGACCACTGAAGCTTTCTTT
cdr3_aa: CASSPRRTTEAFF

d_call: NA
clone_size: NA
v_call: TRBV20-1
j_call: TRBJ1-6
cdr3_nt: TGCAGTGCTAGAACCTCGACGGAGAGTAATTCACCCCTCCACTTT
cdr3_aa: CSARTSTESNSPLHF

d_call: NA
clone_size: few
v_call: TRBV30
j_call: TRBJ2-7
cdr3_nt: TGTGCCTGGACCACGGATTTCTACGAGCAGTACTTC
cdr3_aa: CAWTTDFYEQYF

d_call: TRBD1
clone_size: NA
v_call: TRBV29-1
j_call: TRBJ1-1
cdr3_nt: TGCAGCGTTACAGGGGGGATGAACACTGAAGCTTTCTTT
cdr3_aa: CSVTGGMNTEAFF

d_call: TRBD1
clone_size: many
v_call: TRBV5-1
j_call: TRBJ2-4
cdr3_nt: TGCGCCAGCAGCCCGCAGGACAGGATGGACATTCAGTACTTC
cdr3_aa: CASSPQDRMDIQYF

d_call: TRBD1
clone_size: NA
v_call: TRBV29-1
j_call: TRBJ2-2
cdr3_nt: TGCAGCGTCGGGACAGGGGTCAACACCGGGGAGCTGTTTTTT
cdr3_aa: CSVGTGVNTGELFF

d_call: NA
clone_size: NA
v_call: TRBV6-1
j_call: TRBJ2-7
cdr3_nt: TGTGCCAGCAGAGATTTCGCTAGAAGGGACCAGTACTTC
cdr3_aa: CASRDFARRDQYF

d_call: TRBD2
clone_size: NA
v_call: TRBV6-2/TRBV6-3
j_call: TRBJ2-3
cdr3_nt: TGTGCCAGCAGGGGGACTAGTCTATATACGCAGTATTTT
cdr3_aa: CASRGTSLYTQYF

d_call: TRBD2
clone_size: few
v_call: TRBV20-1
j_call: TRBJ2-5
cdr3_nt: TGCAGTGCTAGAGATCAGCGGGGGCTCCAAGAGACCCAGTACTTC
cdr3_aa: CSARDQRGLQETQYF

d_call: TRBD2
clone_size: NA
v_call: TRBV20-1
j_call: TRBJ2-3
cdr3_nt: TGCAGTGCTAGTGGGCGGGGGGGGGCAGATACGCAGTATTTT
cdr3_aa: CSASGRGGADTQYF

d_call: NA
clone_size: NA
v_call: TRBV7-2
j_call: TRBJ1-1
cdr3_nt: TGTGCCAGCACCCCAGGAGCCCAGAACACTGAAGCTTTCTTT
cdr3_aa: CASTPGAQNTEAFF

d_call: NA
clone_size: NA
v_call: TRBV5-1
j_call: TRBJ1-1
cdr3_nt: TGCGCCAGCAGCTTGGAGTCTCGGACCCAGGACACTGAAGCTTTCTTT
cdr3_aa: CASSLESRTQDTEAFF

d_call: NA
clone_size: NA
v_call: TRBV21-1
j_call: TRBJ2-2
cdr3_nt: TGTGCCAGCAGCAATGATGAGAGGAGGGGTTATGGCGGGGAGCTGTTTTTT
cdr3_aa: CASSNDERRGYGGELFF

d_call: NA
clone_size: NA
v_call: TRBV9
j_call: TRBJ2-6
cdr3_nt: TGTGCCAGCAGCGTAAGTAACTCTGGGGCCAACGTCCTGACTTTC
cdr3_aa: CASSVSNSGANVLTF

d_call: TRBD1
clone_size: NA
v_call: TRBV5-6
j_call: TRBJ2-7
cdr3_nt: TGTGCCAGCAGCTCCGGACAGGGGGCCACCTACGAGCAGTACTTC
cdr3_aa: CASSSGQGATYEQYF

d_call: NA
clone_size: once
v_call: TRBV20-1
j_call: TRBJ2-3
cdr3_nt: TGCAGTGCTAGACCCACCCTGCCGGGGGCCACAGATACGCAGTATTTT
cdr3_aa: CSARPTLPGATDTQYF

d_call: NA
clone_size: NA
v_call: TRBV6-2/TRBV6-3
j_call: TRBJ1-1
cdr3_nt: TGTGCCAGCAGTCCCAACACCAACACTGAAGCTTTCTTT
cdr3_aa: CASSPNTNTEAFF

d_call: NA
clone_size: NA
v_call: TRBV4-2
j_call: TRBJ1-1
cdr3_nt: TGTGCCAGCAGCCAAGATGGGGCCAGAAGTACGAGCACTGAAGCTTTCTTT
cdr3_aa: CASSQDGARSTSTEAFF

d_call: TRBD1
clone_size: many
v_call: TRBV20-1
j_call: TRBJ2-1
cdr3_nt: TGCAGTGCGGGGGGACAGGTTCTTAAGGAGCAGTTCTTC
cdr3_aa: CSAGGQVLKEQFF

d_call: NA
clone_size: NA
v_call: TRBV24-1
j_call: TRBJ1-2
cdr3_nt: TGTGCCACCAGTGACCCGCGGGGAGGCTACACCTTC
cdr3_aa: CATSDPRGGYTF

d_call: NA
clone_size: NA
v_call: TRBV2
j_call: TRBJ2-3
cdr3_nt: TGTGCCAGCAGTGTGGCAGAGACGCAGTATTTT
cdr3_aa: CASSVAETQYF

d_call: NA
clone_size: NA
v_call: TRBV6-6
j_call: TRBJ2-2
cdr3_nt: TGTGCCAGCAGGATAAGATCGAACACCGGGGAGCTGTTTTTT
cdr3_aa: CASRIRSNTGELFF

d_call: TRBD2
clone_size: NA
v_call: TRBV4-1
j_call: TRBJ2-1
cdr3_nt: TGCGCCAGCAGCCAAAAGTGGAGCGGGGGGGCTATCAATGAGCAGTTCTTC
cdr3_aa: CASSQKWSGGAINEQFF

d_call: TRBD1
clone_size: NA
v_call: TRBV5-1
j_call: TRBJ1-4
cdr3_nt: TGCGCCAGCAGCTTGGAGGGACAGGGTGAAAAACTGTTTTTT
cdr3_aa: CASSLEGQGEKLFF

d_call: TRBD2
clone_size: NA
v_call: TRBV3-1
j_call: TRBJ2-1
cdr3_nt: TGTGCCAGCAAGGCGGGGGATGAGCAGTTCTTC
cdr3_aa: CASKAGDEQFF

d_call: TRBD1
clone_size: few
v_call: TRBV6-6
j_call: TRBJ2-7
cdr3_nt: TGTGCCAGCAGCCCGGGACAGGGGAGCCACGAGCAGTACTTC
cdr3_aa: CASSPGQGSHEQYF

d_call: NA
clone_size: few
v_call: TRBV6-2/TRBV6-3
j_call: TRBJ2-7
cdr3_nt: TGTGCCAGCAGGAACCGGGATCCCCGCTACGAGCAGTACTTC
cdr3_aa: CASRNRDPRYEQYF

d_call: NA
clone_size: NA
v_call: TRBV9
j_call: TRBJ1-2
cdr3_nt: TGTGCCAGCAGCGTAGGACCGACGCCTAACTATGGCTACACCTTC
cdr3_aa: CASSVGPTPNYGYTF

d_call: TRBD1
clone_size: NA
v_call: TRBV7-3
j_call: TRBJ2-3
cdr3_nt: TGTGCCAGCAGCCCTCAGACAGGGACGACAGATACGCAGTATTTT
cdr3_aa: CASSPQTGTTDTQYF

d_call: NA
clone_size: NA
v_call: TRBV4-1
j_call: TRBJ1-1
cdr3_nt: TGCGCCAGCAGCCACCCCTCTGGAGGGGTTTCCACTGAAGCTTTCTTT
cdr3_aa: CASSHPSGGVSTEAFF

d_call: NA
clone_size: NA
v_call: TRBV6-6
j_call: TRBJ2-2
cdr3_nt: TGTGCCAGCAGTTATGACGGCGCCGGGGAGCTGTTTTTT
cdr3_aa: CASSYDGAGELFF

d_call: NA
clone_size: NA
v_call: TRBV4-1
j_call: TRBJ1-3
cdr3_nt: TGCGCCAGCAGCCAAGATTCTACCCGGAGCTCTGGAAACACCATATATTTT
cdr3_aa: CASSQDSTRSSGNTIYF

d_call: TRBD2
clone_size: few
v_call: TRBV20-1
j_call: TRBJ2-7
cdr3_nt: TGCAGTGCTAGCCCCCGAGCGGGGGGCCTCTACAATGAGCAGTACTTC
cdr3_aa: CSASPRAGGLYNEQYF

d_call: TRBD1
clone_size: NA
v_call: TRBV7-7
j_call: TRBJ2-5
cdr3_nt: TGTGCCAGCAGCTTAGGGCTAGGGACAGAAGAGACCCAGTACTTC
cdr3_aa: CASSLGLGTEETQYF

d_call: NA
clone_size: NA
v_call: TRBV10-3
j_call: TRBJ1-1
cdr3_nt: TGTGCCATCAGTCGGGTGGCCAACACTGAAGCTTTCTTT
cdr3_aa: CAISRVANTEAFF

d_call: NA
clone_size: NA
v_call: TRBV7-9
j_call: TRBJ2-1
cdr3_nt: TGTGCCAGCAGCTATAGTTGTGAGCAGTTCTTC
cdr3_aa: CASSYSCEQFF

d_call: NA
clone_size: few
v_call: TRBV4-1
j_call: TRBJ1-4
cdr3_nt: TGCGCCAGCAGCCAAGATAGAACGGCGAATGAAAAACTGTTTTTT
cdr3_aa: CASSQDRTANEKLFF

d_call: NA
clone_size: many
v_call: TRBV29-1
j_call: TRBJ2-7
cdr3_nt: TGCAGCGTTGGGACGGCTACCTACGAGCAGTACTTC
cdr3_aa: CSVGTATYEQYF

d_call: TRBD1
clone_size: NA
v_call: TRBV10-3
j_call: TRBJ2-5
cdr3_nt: TGTGCCATCAGGGGGGACAGGGGGCAAGAGACCCAGTACTTC
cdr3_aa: CAIRGDRGQETQYF

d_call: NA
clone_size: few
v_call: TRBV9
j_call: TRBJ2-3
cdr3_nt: TGTGCCAGCAGCGGGAAATCTGGGACTAGCACAGATACGCAGTATTTT
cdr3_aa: CASSGKSGTSTDTQYF

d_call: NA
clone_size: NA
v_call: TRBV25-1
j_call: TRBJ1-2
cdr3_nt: TGTGCCAGCAGGGACGCCAACTATGGCTACACCTTC
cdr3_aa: CASRDANYGYTF

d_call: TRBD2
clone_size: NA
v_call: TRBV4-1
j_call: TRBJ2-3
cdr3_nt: TGCGCCAGCAGCCAAGATAATAGCGGGAGGGGGAGATACGCGTATTTT
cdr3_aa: CASSQDNSGRGRYAYF

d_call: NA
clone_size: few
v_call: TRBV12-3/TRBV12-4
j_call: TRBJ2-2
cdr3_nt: TGTGCCAGCAGGTCGAGCGATGCCGGGGAGCTGTTTTTT
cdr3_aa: CASRSSDAGELFF

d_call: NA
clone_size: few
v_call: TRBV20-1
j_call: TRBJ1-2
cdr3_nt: TGCACCCTAACCCGGACACCCACTAACTATGGCTACACCTTC
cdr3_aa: CTLTRTPTNYGYTF

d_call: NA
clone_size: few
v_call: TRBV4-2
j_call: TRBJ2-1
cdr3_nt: TGTGCCAGCACCCGGGATTATCCTCCTGGTGAGCAGTTCTTC
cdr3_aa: CASTRDYPPGEQFF

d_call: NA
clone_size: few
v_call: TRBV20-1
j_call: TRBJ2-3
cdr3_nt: TGCAGTGCTCCAACAACCCTAGACCAGCTGGGAGGAGATACGCAGTATTTT
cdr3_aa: CSAPTTLDQLGGDTQYF